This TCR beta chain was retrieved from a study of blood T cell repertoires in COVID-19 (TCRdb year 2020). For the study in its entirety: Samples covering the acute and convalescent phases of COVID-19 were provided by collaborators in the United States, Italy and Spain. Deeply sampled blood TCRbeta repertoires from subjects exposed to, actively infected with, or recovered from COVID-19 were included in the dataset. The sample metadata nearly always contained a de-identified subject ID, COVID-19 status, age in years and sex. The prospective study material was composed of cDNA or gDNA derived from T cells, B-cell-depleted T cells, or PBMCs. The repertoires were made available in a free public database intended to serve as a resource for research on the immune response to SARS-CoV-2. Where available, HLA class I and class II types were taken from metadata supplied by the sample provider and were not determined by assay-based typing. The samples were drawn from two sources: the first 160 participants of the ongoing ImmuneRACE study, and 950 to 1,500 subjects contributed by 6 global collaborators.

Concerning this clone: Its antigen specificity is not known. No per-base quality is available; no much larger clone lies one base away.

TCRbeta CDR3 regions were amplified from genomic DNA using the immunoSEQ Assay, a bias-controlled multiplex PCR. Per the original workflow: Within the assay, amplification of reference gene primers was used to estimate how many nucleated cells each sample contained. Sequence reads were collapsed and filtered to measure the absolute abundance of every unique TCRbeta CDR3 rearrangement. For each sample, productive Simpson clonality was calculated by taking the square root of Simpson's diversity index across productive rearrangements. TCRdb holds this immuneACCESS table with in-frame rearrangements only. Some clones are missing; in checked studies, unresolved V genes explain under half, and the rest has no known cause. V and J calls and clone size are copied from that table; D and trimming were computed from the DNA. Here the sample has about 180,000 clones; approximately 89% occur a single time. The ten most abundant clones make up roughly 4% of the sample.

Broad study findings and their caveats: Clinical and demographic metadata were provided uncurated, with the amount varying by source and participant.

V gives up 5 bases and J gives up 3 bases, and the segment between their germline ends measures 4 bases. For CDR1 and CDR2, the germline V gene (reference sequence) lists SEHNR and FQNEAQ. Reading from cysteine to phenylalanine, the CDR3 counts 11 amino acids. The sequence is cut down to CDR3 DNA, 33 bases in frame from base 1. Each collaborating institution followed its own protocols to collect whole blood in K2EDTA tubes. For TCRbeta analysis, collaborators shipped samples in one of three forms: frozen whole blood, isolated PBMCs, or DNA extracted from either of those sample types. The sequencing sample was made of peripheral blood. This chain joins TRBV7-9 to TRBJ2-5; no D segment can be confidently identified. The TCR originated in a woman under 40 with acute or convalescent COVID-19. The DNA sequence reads TGTGCCAGCAGCAACAAAGAGACCCAGTACTTC. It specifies CASSNKETQYF.